This T cell receptor beta chain derives from a study of shared clonotypes between healthy human individuals. Some clones are missing from TCRdb's copy, which holds only in-frame ones; the method was immunoSEQ multiplex PCR. This sample has some 1.5 million clones; 95% to 97% occur once, and the top ten carry approximately 1.2%. Overall study results and limits: Few donors limited the genetic and exposure-history diversity represented.

This clone was seen only a few times. Its antigen is currently unknown. Germline V gene sequence: CDR1 MDHEN, CDR2 SYDVKM. Losses at the gene ends were 8 bases for V and 5 bases for J; bases not matched to a gene: 5. The CDR3 contains 12 residues. Sequencing was done on a sample of naive CD4+ T cells sorted from blood. As for subset: CD45RA+ positively selected. The TCR was taken from a man between 25 and 39 years old in good health. The rearrangement links TRBV28 to TRBJ1-2; 7 bases match TRBD1. This CDR3 is CASEDRRYGYTF. In nucleotides, the CDR3 is TGTGCCAGCGAGGACAGGAGGTATGGCTACACCTTC.